This T cell receptor beta chain stems from a study of T cell responses to AZD1222 COVID-19 vaccine. Study observations and caveats: Baseline seropositivity occurred in only a handful of AZD1222 recipients. Samples come after the peak T cell response, not at day 14. Once two AZD1222 doses were given, Spike-specific TCR breadth and depth went up.

As to this clone: The antigen is unknown.

TCRdb keeps only in-frame clones here, not all; method: immunoSEQ multiplex PCR. Of about 81,000 clones listed, 80% to 90% are singletons. The CDR3 has 15 amino acids. Germline V gene lookup returns CDR1 LGHDT and CDR2 YNNKEL (reference sequence). The V gene lost 0 bases and the J gene lost 4 bases, with 7 bases spanning the gap. Both about-4-week and about-12-week second-dose recipients were combined. This TCR came from an adult who received the AZD1222 COVID-19 vaccine. The gene calls are TRBV3-1 (or the pseudogene TRBV3-2) and TRBJ1-6, with TRBD1 as a possible D gene (6 bases). Here the sequenced sample was peripheral blood, taken 28 days after the second AZD1222 dose. The CDR3 region is CASSQDTGYNSPLHF. The CDR3 nucleotides read TGTGCCAGCAGCCAAGACACAGGGTATAATTCACCCCTCCACTTT.